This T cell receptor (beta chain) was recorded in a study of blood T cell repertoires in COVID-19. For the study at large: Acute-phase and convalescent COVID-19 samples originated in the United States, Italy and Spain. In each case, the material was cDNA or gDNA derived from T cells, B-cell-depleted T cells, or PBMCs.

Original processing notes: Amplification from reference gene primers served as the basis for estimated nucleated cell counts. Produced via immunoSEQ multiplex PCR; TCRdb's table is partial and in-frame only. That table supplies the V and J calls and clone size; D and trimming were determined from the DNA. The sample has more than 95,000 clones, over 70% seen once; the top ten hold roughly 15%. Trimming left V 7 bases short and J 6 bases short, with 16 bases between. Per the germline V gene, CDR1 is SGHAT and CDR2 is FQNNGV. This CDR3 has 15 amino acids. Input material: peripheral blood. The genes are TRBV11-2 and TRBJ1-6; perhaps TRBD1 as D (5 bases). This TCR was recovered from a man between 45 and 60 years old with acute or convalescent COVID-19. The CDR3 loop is CASTVRPGLNSPLHF. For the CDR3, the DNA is TGTGCCAGCACCGTTCGGCCAGGGCTTAATTCACCCCTCCACTTT.